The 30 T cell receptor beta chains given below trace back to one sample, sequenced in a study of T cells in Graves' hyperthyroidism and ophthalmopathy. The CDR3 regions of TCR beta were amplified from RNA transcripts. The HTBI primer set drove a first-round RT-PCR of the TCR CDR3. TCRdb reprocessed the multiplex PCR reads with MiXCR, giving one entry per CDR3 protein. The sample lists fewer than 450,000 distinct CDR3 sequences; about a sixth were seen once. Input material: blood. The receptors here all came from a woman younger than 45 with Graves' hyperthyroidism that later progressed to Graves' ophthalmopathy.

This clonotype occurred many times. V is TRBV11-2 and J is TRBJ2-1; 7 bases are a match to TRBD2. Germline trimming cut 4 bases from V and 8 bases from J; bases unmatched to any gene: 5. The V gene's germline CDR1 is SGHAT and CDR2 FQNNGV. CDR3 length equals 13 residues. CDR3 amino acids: CASSSGGVHEQFF. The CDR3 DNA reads TGTGCCAGCAGCTCTGGGGGGGTCCATGAGCAGTTCTTC.

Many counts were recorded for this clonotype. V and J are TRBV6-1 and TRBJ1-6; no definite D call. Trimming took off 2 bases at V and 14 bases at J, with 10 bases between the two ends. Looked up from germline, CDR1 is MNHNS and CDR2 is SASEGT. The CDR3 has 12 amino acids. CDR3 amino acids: CASSESVSSLHF. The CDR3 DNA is TGTGCCAGCAGTGAAAGTGTTTCGTCCCTCCACTTT.

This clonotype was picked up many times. The CDR3 loop is CASSRTRSYNEQFF. In DNA form, the CDR3 reads TGCGCCAGCAGCCGGACGAGAAGCTACAATGAGCAGTTCTTC. The chain carries TRBV5-1 and TRBJ2-1; D gene uncertain. The CDR3 is 14 residues long. CDR1 and CDR2 from the germline V gene are SGHRS and YFSETQ. Trimming took 4 bases from V and 3 from J, leaving 11 bases between them.

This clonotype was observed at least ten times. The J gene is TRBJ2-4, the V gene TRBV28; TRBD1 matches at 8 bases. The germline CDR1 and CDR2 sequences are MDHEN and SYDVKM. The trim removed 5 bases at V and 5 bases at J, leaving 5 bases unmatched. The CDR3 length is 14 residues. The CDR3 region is CASSPQGAENIQYF. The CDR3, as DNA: TGTGCCAGCAGTCCCCAGGGGGCGGAAAACATTCAGTACTTC.

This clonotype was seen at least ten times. The CDR3 spells CASSPRDREPTNEKLFF. CDR3 nucleotides: TGTGCCAGCTCACCGAGGGACAGGGAACCAACTAATGAAAAACTGTTTTTT. J is TRBJ1-4 and V is TRBV18, with 9 bases aligning to TRBD1. CDR1 KGHSH and CDR2 LQKENI come from the germline V gene. This CDR3 comprises 17 residues. J lost 0 bases, V lost 3 bases, and 5 bases had no gene match.

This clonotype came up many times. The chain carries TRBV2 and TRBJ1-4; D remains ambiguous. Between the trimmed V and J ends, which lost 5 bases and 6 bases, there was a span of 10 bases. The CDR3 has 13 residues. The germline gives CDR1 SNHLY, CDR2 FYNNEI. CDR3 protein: CASSLADYEKLFF. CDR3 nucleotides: TGTGCCAGCAGTCTAGCGGATTATGAAAAACTGTTTTTT.

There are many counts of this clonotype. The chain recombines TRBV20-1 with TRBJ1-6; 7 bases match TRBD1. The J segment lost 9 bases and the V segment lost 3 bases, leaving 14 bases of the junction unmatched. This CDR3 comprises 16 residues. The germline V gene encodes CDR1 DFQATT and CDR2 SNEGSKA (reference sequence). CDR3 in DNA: TGCAGTGCTAGTCGAGGGGGCGCCGGGGATGGTTCACCCCTCCACTTT. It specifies CSASRGGAGDGSPLHF.

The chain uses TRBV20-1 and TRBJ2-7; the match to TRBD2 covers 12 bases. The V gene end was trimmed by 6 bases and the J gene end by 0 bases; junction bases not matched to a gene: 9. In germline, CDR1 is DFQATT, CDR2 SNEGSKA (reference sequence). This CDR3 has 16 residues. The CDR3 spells CSAVLTSGRTSYEQYF. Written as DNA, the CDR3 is TGCAGTGCCGTTCTTACTAGCGGGAGGACCTCCTACGAGCAGTACTTC.

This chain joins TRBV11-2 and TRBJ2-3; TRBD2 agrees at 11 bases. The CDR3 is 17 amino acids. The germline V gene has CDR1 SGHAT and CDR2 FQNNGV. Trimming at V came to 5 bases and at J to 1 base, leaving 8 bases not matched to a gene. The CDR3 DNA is TGTGCCAGCAGCCTCTTAGCGGGAGGGCACGGCACAGATACGCAGTATTTT. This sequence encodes CASSLLAGGHGTDTQYF. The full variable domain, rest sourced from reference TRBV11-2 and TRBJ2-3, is EAGVAQSPRYKIIEKRQSVAFWCNPISGHATLYWYQQILGQGPKLLIQFQNNGVVDDSQLPKDRFSAERLKGVDSTLKIQPAKLEDSAVYLCASSLLAGGHGTDTQYFGPGTRLTVL.

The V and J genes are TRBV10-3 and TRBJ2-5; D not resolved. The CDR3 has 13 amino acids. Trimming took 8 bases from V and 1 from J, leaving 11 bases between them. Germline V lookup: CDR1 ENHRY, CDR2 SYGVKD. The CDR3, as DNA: TGTGCCATCGCCTGGGCAAGCCAAGAGACCCAGTACTTC. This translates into CAIAWASQETQYF.

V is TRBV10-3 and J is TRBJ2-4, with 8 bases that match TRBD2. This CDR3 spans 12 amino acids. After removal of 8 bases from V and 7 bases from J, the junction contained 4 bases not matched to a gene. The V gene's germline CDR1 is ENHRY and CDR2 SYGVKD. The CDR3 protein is CAIGPGGNIQYF. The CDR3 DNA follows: TGTGCCATCGGCCCGGGAGGGAACATTCAGTACTTC.

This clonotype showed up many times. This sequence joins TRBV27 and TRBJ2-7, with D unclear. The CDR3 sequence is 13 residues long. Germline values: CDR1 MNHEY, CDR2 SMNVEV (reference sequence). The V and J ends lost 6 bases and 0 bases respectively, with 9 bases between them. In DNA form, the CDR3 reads TGTGCCAGCAGCGAGGCGGCCTCCTACGAGCAGTACTTC. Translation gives CASSEAASYEQYF.

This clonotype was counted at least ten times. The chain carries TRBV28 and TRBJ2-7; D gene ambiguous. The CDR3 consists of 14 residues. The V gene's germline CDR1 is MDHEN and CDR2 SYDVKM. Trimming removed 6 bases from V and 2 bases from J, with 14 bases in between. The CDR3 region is CASSKGPTAYEQYF. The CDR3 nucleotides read TGTGCCAGCAGCAAAGGGCCAACCGCCTACGAGCAGTACTTC.

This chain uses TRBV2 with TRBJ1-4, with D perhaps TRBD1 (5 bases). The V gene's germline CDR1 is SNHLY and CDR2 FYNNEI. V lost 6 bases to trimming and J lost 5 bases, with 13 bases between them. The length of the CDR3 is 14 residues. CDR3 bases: TGTGCCAGCAGCGAGCGGGGGGAGAATGAAAAACTGTTTTTT. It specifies CASSERGENEKLFF.

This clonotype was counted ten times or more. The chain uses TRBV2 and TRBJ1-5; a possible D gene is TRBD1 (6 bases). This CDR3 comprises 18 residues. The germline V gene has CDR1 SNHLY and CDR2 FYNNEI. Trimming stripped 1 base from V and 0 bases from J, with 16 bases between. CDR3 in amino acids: CASSEEGQGSYSNQPQHF. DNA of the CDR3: TGTGCCAGCAGTGAAGAGGGGCAGGGGTCGTATAGCAATCAGCCCCAGCATTTT.

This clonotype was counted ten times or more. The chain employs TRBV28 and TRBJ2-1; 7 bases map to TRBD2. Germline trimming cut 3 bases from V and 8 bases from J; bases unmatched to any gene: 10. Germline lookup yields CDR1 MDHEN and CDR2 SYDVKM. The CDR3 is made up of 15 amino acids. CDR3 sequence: CASSFYGTKADEQFF. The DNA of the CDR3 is TGTGCCAGCAGTTTCTACGGGACTAAAGCGGATGAGCAGTTCTTC.

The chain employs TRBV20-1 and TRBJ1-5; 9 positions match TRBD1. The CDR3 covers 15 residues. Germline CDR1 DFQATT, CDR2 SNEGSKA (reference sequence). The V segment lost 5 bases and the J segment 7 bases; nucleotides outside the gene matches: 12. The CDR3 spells CSAGVAGTGNQPQHF. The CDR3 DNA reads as TGCAGTGCTGGAGTCGCAGGGACAGGGAACCAGCCCCAGCATTTT.

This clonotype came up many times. The CDR3 DNA sequence: TGCAGTGCTACCGGGACAGCGATCTACGAGCAGTACTTC. This encodes CSATGTAIYEQYF. This sequence joins TRBV20-1 and TRBJ2-7; TRBD1 aligns across 7 bases. Germline assignment: CDR1 DFQATT and CDR2 SNEGSKA (reference sequence). Trimming removed 4 bases from V and 3 bases from J; junction bases left unmatched: 6. The CDR3 length is 13 residues.

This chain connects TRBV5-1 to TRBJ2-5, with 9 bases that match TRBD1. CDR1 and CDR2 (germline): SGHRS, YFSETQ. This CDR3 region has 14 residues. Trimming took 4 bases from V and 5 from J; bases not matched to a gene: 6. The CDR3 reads CASSETGGRETQYF. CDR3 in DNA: TGCGCCAGCAGCGAGACAGGGGGTCGTGAGACCCAGTACTTC.

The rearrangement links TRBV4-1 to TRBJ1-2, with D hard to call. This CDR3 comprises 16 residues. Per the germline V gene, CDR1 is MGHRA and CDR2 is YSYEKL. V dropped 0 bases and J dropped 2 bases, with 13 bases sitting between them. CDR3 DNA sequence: TGCGCCAGCAGCCAAGAACCCCGGAGTGGGAACTATGGCTACACCTTC. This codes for CASSQEPRSGNYGYTF.

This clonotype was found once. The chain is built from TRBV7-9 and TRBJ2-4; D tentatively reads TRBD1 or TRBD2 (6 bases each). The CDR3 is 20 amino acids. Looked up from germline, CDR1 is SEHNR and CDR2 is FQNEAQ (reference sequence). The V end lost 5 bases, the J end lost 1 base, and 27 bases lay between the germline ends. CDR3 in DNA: TGTGCCAGCAGCCGTAACCTTGGAGGGGGATTGTCGTTTGCCAAAAACATTCAGTACTTC. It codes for CASSRNLGGGLSFAKNIQYF.

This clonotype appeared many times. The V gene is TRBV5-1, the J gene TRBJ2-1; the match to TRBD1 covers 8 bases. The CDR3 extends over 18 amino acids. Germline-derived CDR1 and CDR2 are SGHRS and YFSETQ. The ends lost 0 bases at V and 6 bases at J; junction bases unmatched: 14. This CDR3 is CASSLVWDRRGVFNEQFF. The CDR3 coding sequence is TGCGCCAGCAGCTTGGTATGGGACAGGAGGGGTGTTTTCAATGAGCAGTTCTTC.

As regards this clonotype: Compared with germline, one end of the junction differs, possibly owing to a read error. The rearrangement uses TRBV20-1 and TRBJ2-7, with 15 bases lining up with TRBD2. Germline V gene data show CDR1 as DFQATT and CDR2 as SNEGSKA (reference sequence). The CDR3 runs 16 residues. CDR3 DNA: TGCAGTGCCAGAGAGGGACTAGCGGGAGGAACCTACGAGCAGTACTTC. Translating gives CSAREGLAGGTYEQYF.

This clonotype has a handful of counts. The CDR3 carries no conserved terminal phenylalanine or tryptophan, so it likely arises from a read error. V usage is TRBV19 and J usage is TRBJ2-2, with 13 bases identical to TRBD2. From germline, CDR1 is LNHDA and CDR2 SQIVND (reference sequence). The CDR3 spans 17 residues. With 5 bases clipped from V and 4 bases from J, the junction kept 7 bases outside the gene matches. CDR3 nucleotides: TGTGCCAGTAGTGGGCCGGGACTAGCGGGACTCACCGGGGAGCTGTTTCTT. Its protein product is CASSGPGLAGLTGELFL.

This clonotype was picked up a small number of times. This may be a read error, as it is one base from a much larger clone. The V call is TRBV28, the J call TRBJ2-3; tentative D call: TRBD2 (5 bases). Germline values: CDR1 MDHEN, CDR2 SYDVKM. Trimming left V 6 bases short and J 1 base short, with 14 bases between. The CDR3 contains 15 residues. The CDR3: CASRKLVSGTDTQYF. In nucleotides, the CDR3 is TGTGCCAGCAGGAAACTAGTTTCTGGCACAGATACGCAGTATTTT.

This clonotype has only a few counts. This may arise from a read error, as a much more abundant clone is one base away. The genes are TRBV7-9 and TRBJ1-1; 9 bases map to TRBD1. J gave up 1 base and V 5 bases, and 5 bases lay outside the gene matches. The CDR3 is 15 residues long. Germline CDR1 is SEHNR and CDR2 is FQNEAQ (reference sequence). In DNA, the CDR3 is TGTGCCAGCAGCCCGGGACAGGGAAGGAACACTGAAGCTTTCTTT. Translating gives CASSPGQGRNTEAFF.

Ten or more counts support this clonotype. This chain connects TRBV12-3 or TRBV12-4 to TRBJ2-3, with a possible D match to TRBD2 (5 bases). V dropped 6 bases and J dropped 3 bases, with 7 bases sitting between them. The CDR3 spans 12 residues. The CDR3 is CASRTITDTQYF. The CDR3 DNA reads TGTGCCAGCAGGACTATAACAGATACGCAGTATTTT.

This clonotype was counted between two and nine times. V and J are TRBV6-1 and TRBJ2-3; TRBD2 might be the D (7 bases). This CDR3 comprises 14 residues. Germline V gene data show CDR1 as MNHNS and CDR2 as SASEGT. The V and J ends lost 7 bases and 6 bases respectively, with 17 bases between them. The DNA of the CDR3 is TGTGCCAGCACCACCCCGCGGGGGCACGATACGCAGTATTTT. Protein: CASTTPRGHDTQYF.

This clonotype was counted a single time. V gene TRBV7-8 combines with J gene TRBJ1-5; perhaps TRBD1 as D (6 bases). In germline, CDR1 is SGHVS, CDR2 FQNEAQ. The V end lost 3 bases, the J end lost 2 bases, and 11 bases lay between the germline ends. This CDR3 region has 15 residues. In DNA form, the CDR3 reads TGTGCCAGCAGCTTGTCCAGGGGAGGCAATCAGCCCCAGCATTTT. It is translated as CASSLSRGGNQPQHF.

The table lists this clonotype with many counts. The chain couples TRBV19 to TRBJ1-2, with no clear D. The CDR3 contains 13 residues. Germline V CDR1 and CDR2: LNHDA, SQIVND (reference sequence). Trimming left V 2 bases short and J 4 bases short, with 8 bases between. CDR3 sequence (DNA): TGTGCCAGTAGTATAAAGTCAGTCTATGGCTACACCTTC. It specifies CASSIKSVYGYTF. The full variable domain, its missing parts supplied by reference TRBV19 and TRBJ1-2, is DGGITQSPKYLFRKEGQNVTLSCEQNLNHDAMYWYRQDPGQGLRLIYYSQIVNDFQKGDIAEGYSVSREKKESFPLTVTSAQKNPTAFYLCASSIKSVYGYTFGSGTRLTVV.